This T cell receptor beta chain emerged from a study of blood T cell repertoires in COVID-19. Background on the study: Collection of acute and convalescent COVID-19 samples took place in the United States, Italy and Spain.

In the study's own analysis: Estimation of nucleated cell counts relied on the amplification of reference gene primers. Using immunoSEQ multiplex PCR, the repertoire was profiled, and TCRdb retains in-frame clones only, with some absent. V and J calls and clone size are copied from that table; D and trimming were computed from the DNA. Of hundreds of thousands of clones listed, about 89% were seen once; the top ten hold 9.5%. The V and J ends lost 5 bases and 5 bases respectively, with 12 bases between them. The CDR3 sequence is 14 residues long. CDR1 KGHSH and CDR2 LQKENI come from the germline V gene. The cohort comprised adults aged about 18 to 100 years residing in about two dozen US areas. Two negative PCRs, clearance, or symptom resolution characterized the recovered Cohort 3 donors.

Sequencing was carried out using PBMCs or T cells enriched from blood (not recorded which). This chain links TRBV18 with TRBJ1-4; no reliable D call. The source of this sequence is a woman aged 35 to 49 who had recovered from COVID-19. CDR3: CASSNRQTNEKLFF. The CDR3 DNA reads TGTGCCAGCTCAAACCGGCAGACAAATGAAAAACTGTTTTTT.